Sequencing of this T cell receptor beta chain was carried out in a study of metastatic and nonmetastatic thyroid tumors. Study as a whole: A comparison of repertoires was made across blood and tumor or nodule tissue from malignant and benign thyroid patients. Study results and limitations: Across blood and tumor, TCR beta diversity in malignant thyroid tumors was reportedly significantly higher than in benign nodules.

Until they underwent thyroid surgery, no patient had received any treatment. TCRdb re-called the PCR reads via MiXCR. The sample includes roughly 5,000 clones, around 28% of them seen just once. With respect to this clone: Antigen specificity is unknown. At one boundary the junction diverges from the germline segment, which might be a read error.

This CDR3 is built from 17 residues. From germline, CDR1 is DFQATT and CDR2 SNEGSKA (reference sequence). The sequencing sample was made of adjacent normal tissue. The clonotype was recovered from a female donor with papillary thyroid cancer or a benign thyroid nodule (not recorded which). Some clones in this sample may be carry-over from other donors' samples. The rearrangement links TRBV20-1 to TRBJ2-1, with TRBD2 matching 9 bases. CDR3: CGASGTVLAGDYYEQFF. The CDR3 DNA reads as TGCGGTGCTAGCGGGACAGTATTAGCCGGGGACTACTATGAGCAGTTCTTC.